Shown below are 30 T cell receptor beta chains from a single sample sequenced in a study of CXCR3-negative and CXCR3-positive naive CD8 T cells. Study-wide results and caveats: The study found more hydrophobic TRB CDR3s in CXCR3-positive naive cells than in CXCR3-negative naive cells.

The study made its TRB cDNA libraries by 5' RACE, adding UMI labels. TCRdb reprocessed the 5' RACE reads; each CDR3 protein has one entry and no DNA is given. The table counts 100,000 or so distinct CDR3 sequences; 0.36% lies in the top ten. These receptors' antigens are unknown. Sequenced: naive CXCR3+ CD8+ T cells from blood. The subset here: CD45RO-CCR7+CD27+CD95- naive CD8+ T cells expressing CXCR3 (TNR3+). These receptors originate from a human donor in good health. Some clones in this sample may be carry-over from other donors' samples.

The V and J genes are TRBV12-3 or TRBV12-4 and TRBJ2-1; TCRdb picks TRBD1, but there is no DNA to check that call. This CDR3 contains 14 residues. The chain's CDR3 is CASSFSGQGSEQFF.

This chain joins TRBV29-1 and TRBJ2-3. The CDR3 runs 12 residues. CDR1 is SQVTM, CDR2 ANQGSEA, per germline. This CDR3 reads CSVVEVSDTQYF.

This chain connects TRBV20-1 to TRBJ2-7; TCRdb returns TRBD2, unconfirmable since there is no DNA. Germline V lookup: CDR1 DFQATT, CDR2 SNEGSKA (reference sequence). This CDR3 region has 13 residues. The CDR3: CSVPRDSGSEQYF.

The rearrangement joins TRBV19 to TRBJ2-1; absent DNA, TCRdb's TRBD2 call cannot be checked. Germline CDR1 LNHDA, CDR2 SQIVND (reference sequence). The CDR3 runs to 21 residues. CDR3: CASSRLAGGLILGESYNEQFF.

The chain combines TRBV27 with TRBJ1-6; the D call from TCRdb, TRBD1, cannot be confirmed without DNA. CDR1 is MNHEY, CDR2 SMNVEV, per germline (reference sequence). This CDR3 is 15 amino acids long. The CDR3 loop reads CASSTWTGTNSPLHF.

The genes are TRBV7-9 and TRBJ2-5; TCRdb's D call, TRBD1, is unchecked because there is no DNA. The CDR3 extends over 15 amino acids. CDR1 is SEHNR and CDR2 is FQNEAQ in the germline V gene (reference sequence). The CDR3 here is CASSFLDSTYQTQYF.

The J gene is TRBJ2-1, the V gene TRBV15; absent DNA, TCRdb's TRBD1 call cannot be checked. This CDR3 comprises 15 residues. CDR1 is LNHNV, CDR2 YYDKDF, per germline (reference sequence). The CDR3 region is CATSRGRDVYNEQFF.

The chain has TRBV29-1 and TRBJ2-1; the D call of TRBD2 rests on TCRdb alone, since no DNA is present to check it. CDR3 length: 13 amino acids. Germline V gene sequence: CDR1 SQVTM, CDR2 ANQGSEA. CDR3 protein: CSVEEDGEEGQFF.

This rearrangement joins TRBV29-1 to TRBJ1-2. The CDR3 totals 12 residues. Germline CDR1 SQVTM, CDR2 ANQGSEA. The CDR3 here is CSVEGSSYGYTF.

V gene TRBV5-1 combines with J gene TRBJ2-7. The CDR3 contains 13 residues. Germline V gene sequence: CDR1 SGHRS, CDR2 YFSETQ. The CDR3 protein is CTSSLDRTYEQYF.

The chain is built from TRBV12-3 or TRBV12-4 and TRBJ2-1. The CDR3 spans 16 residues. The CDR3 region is CASSLFKHINYNEQFF.

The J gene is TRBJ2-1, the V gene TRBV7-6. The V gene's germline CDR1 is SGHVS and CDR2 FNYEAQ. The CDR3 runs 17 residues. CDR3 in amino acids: CASSLGWSASGYNEQFF. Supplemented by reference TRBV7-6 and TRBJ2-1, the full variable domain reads GAGVSQSPRYKVTKRGQDVALRCDPISGHVSLYWYRQALGQGPEFLTYFNYEAQQDKSGLPNDRFSAERPEGSISTLTIQRTEQRDSAMYRCASSLGWSASGYNEQFFGPGTRLTVL.

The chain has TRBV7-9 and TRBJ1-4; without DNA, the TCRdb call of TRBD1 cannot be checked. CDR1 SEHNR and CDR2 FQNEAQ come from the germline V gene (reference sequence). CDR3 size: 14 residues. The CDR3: CASSPPMGDEKLFF.

The CDR3 sequence: CSVVIPQINEQFF. The genes are TRBV29-1 and TRBJ2-1; TCRdb designates TRBD2, a call that cannot be tested without DNA. This CDR3 is 13 amino acids long. The germline V gene has CDR1 SQVTM and CDR2 ANQGSEA.

Here the CDR3 reads CASSSPGQGIRSAYEQYF. The chain recombines TRBV5-1 with TRBJ2-7; TCRdb designates TRBD1, a call that cannot be tested without DNA. The CDR3 is made up of 18 amino acids. Germline-derived CDR1 and CDR2 are SGHRS and YFSETQ.

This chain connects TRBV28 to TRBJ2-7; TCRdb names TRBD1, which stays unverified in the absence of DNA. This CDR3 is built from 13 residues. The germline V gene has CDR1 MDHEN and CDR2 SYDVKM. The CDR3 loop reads CASSFERGNEQYF.

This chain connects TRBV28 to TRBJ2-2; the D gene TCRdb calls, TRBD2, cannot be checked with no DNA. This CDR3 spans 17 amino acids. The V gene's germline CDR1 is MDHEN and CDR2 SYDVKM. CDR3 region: CASRPKPSGMNTGELFF. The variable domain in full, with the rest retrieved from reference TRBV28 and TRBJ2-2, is DVKVTQSSRYLVKRTGEKVFLECVQDMDHENMFWYRQDPGLGLRLIYFSYDVKMKEKGDIPEGYSVSREKKERFSLILESASTNQTSMYLCASRPKPSGMNTGELFFGEGSRLTVL.

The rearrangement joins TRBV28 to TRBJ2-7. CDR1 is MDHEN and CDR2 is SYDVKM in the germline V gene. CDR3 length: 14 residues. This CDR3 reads CASSPRLNIYEQYF.

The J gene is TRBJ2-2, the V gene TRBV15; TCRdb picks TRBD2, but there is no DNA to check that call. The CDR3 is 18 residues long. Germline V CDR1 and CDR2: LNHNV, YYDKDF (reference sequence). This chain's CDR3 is CATSRVPARREDDGELFF.

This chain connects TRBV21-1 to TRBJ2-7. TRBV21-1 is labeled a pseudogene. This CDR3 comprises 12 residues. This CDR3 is CASSKSSYEQYF.

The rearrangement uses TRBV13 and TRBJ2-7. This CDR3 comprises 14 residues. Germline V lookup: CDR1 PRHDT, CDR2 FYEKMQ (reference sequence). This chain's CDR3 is CASSLGLAQGEQYF. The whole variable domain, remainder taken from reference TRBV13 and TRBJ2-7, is AAGVIQSPRHLIKEKRETATLKCYPIPRHDTVYWYQQGPGQDPQFLISFYEKMQSDKGSIPDRFSAQQFSDYHSELNMSSLELGDSALYFCASSLGLAQGEQYFGPGTRLTVT.

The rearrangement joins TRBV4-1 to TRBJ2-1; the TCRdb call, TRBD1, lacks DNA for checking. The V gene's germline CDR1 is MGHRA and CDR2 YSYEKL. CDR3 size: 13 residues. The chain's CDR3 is CASSQDLPLAEFF.

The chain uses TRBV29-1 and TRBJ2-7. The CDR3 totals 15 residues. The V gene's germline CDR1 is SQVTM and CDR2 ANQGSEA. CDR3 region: CSVEALERGSYEQYF.

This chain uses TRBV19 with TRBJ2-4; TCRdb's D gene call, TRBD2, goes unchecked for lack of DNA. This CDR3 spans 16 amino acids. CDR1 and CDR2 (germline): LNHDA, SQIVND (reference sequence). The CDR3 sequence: CASSSGTSGITSIQYF.

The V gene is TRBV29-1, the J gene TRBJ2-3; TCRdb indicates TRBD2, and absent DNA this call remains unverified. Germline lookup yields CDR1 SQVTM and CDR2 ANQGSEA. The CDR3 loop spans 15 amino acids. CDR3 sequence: CSVDGQRGSTDTQYF.

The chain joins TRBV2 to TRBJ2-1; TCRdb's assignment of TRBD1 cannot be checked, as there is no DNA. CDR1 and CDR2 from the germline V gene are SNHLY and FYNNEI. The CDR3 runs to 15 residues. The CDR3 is CASTHAPVANNEQFF.

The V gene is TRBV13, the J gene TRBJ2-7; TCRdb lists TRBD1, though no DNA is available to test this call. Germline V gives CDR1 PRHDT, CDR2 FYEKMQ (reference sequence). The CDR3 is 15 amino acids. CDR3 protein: CASSGRKDSSYEQYF.

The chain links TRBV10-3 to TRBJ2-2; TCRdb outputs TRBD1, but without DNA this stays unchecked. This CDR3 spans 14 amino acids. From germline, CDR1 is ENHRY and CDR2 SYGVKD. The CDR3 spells CAIRVDSYTGELFF.

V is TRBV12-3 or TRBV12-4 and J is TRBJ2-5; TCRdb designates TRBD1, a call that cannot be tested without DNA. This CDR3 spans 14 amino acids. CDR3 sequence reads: CASSLTGGQETQYF.

The CDR3 reads CASTTGTSFAEAFF. The V and J genes are TRBV12-3 or TRBV12-4 and TRBJ1-1. This CDR3 region has 14 residues.